This section outlines one TCR beta chain sequence together with its context. Here immunoSEQ multiplex PCR was the method, and the copy in TCRdb shows in-frame clones only, minus some. The table records approximately 94,000 clones, approximately 87% of them present only once. Looked up from germline, CDR1 is DFQATT and CDR2 is SNEGSKA (reference sequence). V was shortened by 6 bases and J by 11 bases, with 17 bases between the two germline ends. The CDR3 loop spans 11 amino acids. The sample belongs to a study of T cell responses to AZD1222 COVID-19 vaccine. The clonotype comes from an adult in good health. The starting material was peripheral blood, obtained on day 0 of MenACWY control vaccination. J is TRBJ2-7 and V is TRBV20-1, with TRBD1 as a possible D gene (6 bases). CDR3 region: CSASTGPLKYF. The DNA of the CDR3 is TGCAGTGCGTCGACAGGACCGCTAAAGTACTTC.